These T cell receptor beta chains were read from a single sample in a study of T cell responses to AZD1222 COVID-19 vaccine. Sequenced by immunoSEQ multiplex PCR; TCRdb stores in-frame clones only, minus some. The sample yields about 90,000 clones, just over 85% seen once. The sample was peripheral blood, taken on day 0 of MenACWY control vaccination. The receptors here all came from an adult in good health. CDR3s include the opening cysteine and the closing phenylalanine or tryptophan. D genes are given only for firm matches. Size is stated for part of the rows, as once, few or many counts, or as a class when the clone is expanded.

clone size,V gene,D gene,J gene,CDR3 protein,CDR3 DNA
NA,TRBV2,TRBD1,TRBJ1-2,CASILGQGLYTF,TGTGCCAGCATCCTCGGACAGGGCCTTTACACCTTC
NA,TRBV19,TRBD1,TRBJ1-2,CASSILGQGLYGYTF,TGTGCCAGTAGTATCCTCGGACAGGGGTTGTATGGCTACACCTTC
NA,TRBV27,NA,TRBJ2-4,CASSLTIGSADIQYF,TGTGCCAGCAGTTTAACTATCGGGTCCGCCGACATTCAGTACTTC
NA,TRBV6-5,NA,TRBJ1-5,CASSLTRAQPQHF,TGTGCCAGCAGTCTGACAAGGGCTCAGCCCCAGCATTTT
NA,TRBV2,NA,TRBJ1-5,CASSESSRPQHF,TGTGCCAGCAGTGAATCTAGTCGGCCCCAGCATTTT
NA,TRBV30,NA,TRBJ1-3,CAWGGTGSNSGNTIYF,TGTGCCTGGGGGGGTACAGGGTCCAACTCTGGAAACACCATATATTTT
NA,TRBV19,NA,TRBJ1-2,CASSMVGGGYTF,TGTGCCAGTAGTATGGTTGGTGGCGGCTACACCTTC
NA,TRBV4-1,NA,TRBJ1-1,CASSQEPRALGTEAFF,TGCGCCAGCAGCCAAGAACCCCGGGCTTTGGGCACTGAAGCTTTCTTT
once,TRBV6-1,NA,TRBJ1-6,CASSEREGDSPLHF,TGTGCCAGCAGTGAAAGGGAGGGTGATTCACCCCTCCACTTT
NA,TRBV7-9,NA,TRBJ2-3,CASSLLPATSTDTQYF,TGTGCCAGCAGCTTACTTCCTGCGACTAGCACAGATACGCAGTATTTT
NA,TRBV6-1,NA,TRBJ1-1,CASSEDRMNTEAFF,TGTGCCAGCAGTGAAGACAGGATGAACACTGAAGCTTTCTTT
NA,TRBV5-1,TRBD1,TRBJ1-5,CASSVTGIGQPQHF,TGCGCCAGCAGCGTGACAGGGATCGGGCAGCCCCAGCATTTT
NA,TRBV27,NA,TRBJ2-7,CASSPTGRTYEQYF,TGTGCCAGCAGCCCTACCGGACGGACCTACGAGCAGTACTTC
NA,TRBV5-1,TRBD1,TRBJ1-6,CASSSDPGQGFSPLHF,TGCGCCAGCAGCTCCGATCCGGGACAGGGGTTTTCACCCCTCCACTTT
NA,TRBV2,NA,TRBJ1-5,CASSEGRGQPQHF,TGTGCCAGCAGTGAAGGAAGGGGGCAGCCCCAGCATTTT
NA,TRBV5-1,NA,TRBJ1-1,CASRGETEAFF,TGCGCCAGCAGGGGGGAGACTGAAGCTTTCTTT
NA,TRBV30,TRBD2,TRBJ2-2,CAWTSGGLAGELFF,TGTGCCTGGACCAGCGGGGGGTTAGCCGGGGAGCTGTTTTTT
NA,TRBV6-5,NA,TRBJ1-1,CASSFRNTEAFF,TGTGCCAGCAGTTTTAGGAACACTGAAGCTTTCTTT
NA,TRBV7-8,TRBD1,TRBJ2-3,CASSRGTATDTQYF,TGTGCCAGCAGCCGAGGGACAGCCACAGATACGCAGTATTTT
NA,TRBV27,NA,TRBJ1-1,CASFNGRANTEAFF,TGTGCCAGCTTTAACGGACGGGCGAACACTGAAGCTTTCTTT
NA,TRBV7-2,NA,TRBJ2-5,CASSPGVLARETQYF,TGTGCCAGTTCCCCCGGGGTTTTGGCGAGGGAGACCCAGTACTTC
NA,TRBV7-2,NA,TRBJ2-2,CASSSTGTSSRELFF,TGTGCCAGCAGCTCAACCGGGACAAGCTCCAGGGAGCTGTTTTTT
NA,TRBV3-1/TRBV3-2,NA,TRBJ2-7,CASSASRNRAHEQYF,TGTGCCAGCAGCGCCTCTCGGAACAGGGCCCACGAGCAGTACTTC
NA,TRBV29-1,NA,TRBJ1-2,CSVGERTSNYGYTF,TGCAGCGTTGGAGAACGGACTTCTAACTATGGCTACACCTTC
medium-sized,TRBV7-3,NA,TRBJ2-3,CASRENGEDTQYF,TGTGCCAGCAGGGAGAACGGGGAAGATACGCAGTATTTT
NA,TRBV5-6,TRBD2,TRBJ2-3,CASSLLTSGGTDTQYF,TGTGCCAGCAGCTTACTCACTAGCGGGGGCACAGATACGCAGTATTTT
NA,TRBV18,NA,TRBJ1-1,CASSPTSGGGEAFF,TGTGCCAGCTCACCTACCAGCGGGGGGGGCGAAGCTTTCTTT
NA,TRBV6-5,NA,TRBJ1-1,CASSYGDTEAFF,TGTGCCAGCAGTTACGGGGACACTGAAGCTTTCTTT
NA,TRBV7-9,TRBD1,TRBJ1-5,CASSGEGTGNQPQHF,TGTGCCAGCAGCGGTGAGGGGACAGGGAATCAGCCCCAGCATTTT
few,TRBV5-1,NA,TRBJ1-5,CASSLDGGANQPQHF,TGCGCCAGCAGCTTGGACGGTGGTGCAAATCAGCCCCAGCATTTT
NA,TRBV4-2,NA,TRBJ1-5,CASSQDRAAQSQPQHF,TGTGCCAGCAGCCAAGATCGTGCCGCCCAGTCCCAGCCCCAGCATTTT
NA,TRBV15,NA,TRBJ1-1,CATSREGNTEAFF,TGTGCCACCAGCAGAGAAGGAAACACTGAAGCTTTCTTT
once,TRBV24-1,NA,TRBJ2-7,CATSDFNRDISYEQYF,TGTGCCACCAGTGATTTTAACCGGGACATCTCCTACGAGCAGTACTTC
NA,TRBV3-1/TRBV3-2,TRBD2,TRBJ2-2,CASSRERGANTGELFF,TGTGCCAGCAGCCGTGAGCGGGGGGCTAACACCGGGGAGCTGTTTTTT
NA,TRBV6-2/TRBV6-3,TRBD1,TRBJ1-5,CASSHRQGGQPQHF,TGTGCCAGCAGCCATAGACAGGGAGGTCAGCCCCAGCATTTT
once,TRBV2,TRBD1,TRBJ1-4,CASNLQGAVSEKLFF,TGTGCCAGCAACCTACAGGGGGCAGTATCTGAAAAACTGTTTTTT
NA,TRBV6-5,NA,TRBJ1-1,CASSYSRQGNTEAFF,TGTGCCAGCAGTTACTCGAGGCAGGGGAACACTGAAGCTTTCTTT
NA,TRBV19,TRBD1,TRBJ1-4,CASSQRQGDNEKLFF,TGTGCCAGTAGCCAGAGACAGGGGGATAATGAAAAACTGTTTTTT
NA,TRBV3-1/TRBV3-2,NA,TRBJ2-5,CASSQDLAIETQYF,TGTGCCAGCAGCCAAGATTTGGCCATAGAGACCCAGTACTTC
NA,TRBV5-6,NA,TRBJ1-5,CASSSYTTNQPQHF,TGTGCCAGCAGCTCGTACACCACCAATCAGCCCCAGCATTTT
NA,TRBV7-2,TRBD1,TRBJ2-7,CASSPDPGTGVYEQYF,TGTGCCAGCAGCCCCGACCCCGGGACAGGGGTCTACGAGCAGTACTTC
once,TRBV2,TRBD1,TRBJ1-4,CASGTANEKLFF,TGTGCCAGTGGGACAGCAAATGAAAAACTGTTTTTT
few,TRBV6-6,TRBD1,TRBJ1-6,CASSSRDRDNSPLHF,TGTGCCAGCAGTTCCCGGGACAGGGATAATTCACCCCTCCACTTT
NA,TRBV5-1,TRBD2,TRBJ2-2,CASRPPGRDTGELFF,TGCGCCAGCAGACCACCTGGGAGGGATACCGGGGAGCTGTTTTTT
NA,TRBV4-2,NA,TRBJ1-2,CASSQEPGANYGYTF,TGTGCCAGCAGCCAAGAACCAGGAGCTAACTATGGCTACACCTTC
NA,TRBV6-5,NA,TRBJ1-5,CASSYSSQGHQPQHF,TGTGCCAGCAGTTACTCGAGCCAGGGGCATCAGCCCCAGCATTTT
NA,TRBV5-1,NA,TRBJ1-2,CASSLHGPNDPGQSGYTF,TGCGCCAGCAGCTTGCACGGCCCCAACGACCCGGGGCAGAGTGGCTACACCTTC
NA,TRBV7-8,TRBD1,TRBJ1-3,CASSSSGQATGNTIYF,TGTGCCAGCAGCTCTTCGGGACAGGCGACGGGAAACACCATATATTTT
NA,TRBV2,NA,TRBJ1-5,CASSIKTGGGNQPQHF,TGTGCCAGCAGTATAAAGACAGGAGGTGGCAATCAGCCCCAGCATTTT
NA,TRBV7-8,NA,TRBJ2-3,CASSFGTHTDTQYF,TGTGCCAGCAGCTTTGGGACACACACAGATACGCAGTATTTT
NA,TRBV28,TRBD1,TRBJ1-2,CASSSPWTGGDGYTF,TGTGCCAGCAGTTCTCCGTGGACAGGGGGCGATGGCTACACCTTC
few,TRBV12-3/TRBV12-4,NA,TRBJ1-2,CATQPGINYGYTF,TGTGCCACCCAGCCGGGGATTAACTATGGCTACACCTTC
NA,TRBV2,NA,TRBJ2-7,CASSEFHYEQYF,TGTGCCAGCAGTGAATTCCACTACGAGCAGTACTTC
NA,TRBV19,TRBD1,TRBJ2-3,CASSPWTGPTHSGDTQYF,TGTGCCAGTAGTCCGTGGACAGGGCCCACACACTCCGGGGATACGCAGTATTTT
NA,TRBV7-2,NA,TRBJ1-1,CASSLGGSNTEAFF,TGTGCCAGCAGCTTGGGGGGATCGAACACTGAAGCTTTCTTT
once,TRBV5-1,TRBD1,TRBJ1-3,CASSSSGTAGNTIYF,TGCGCCAGCAGCTCCTCCGGGACAGCCGGAAACACCATATATTTT
NA,TRBV5-1,TRBD2,TRBJ2-5,CASSEAGGGETQYF,TGCGCCAGCAGCGAGGCGGGGGGCGGGGAGACCCAGTACTTC